The present TCR beta chain was sequenced within a study of early T cells in non-severe SARS-CoV-2 infection. Each single cDNA molecule received a unique molecular identifier. TCRdb processed the 5' RACE reads anew with MiXCR; each CDR3 protein has one entry. The sample contains fewer than 60,000 distinct CDR3 sequences, around 10% of which appear only once. The CDR3 consists of 14 residues. Deletions cut 2 bases from V and 10 bases from J, with 15 bases between. Looked up from germline, CDR1 is SGHVS and CDR2 is FQNEAQ. This sample comprised whole blood, obtained at baseline. This TCR came from an adult who was a healthcare worker with PCR-confirmed SARS-CoV-2 infection or an uninfected control (not recorded which). V and J are TRBV7-8 and TRBJ2-1; the D gene could be TRBD1 or TRBD2 (5 bases each). As DNA, the CDR3 is TGTGCCAGCAGCTTAAAGACAGAACCGGGGGAGCAGTTCTTC. Protein: CASSLKTEPGEQFF.